A selection of T cell receptor beta chains follows, all from one sample in a study of blood T cell repertoires in COVID-19. This table comes from immunoSEQ multiplex PCR, and its TCRdb copy is limited to in-frame clones, with some not included. The table includes over 150,000 clones, around four fifths detected once. The sequenced sample consisted of peripheral blood. The receptors were sampled from a woman aged 80 or over with COVID-19, enrolled during active disease. Both conserved end residues are part of each CDR3. The D gene is left open where the match is weak. For some rows the clone size is stated as once, few or many, or as a class when expanded; others skip it.

len: 17
d_gene: NA
v_gene: TRBV16
abundance: NA
j_gene: TRBJ1-4
CDR3aa: CASSPYLPGLNNEKLFF
CDR3nt: TGTGCCAGCAGCCCTTATCTGCCGGGACTGAATAATGAAAAACTGTTTTTT

len: 11
d_gene: NA
v_gene: TRBV27
abundance: NA
j_gene: TRBJ1-1
CDR3aa: CAWPSNTEAFF
CDR3nt: TGTGCTTGGCCCTCGAACACTGAAGCTTTCTTT

len: 13
d_gene: TRBD1
v_gene: TRBV7-6
abundance: NA
j_gene: TRBJ2-7
CDR3aa: CASSLLGGYEQYF
CDR3nt: TGTGCCAGCAGCTTACTAGGGGGCTATGAGCAGTACTTC

len: 14
d_gene: TRBD2
v_gene: TRBV2
abundance: NA
j_gene: TRBJ2-1
CDR3aa: CASSSSGGLNEQFF
CDR3nt: TGTGCCAGCAGTTCTAGCGGGGGCTTGAATGAGCAGTTCTTC

len: 15
d_gene: TRBD2
v_gene: TRBV29-1
abundance: NA
j_gene: TRBJ2-5
CDR3aa: CSVPPFVRGGETQYF
CDR3nt: TGCAGCGTCCCTCCGTTTGTGAGGGGAGGGGAGACCCAGTACTTC

len: 16
d_gene: TRBD1
v_gene: TRBV5-1
abundance: NA
j_gene: TRBJ2-3
CDR3aa: CASSLEGANIGDTQYF
CDR3nt: TGCGCCAGCAGCTTGGAGGGGGCGAATATCGGAGATACGCAGTATTTT

len: 16
d_gene: NA
v_gene: TRBV19
abundance: NA
j_gene: TRBJ1-1
CDR3aa: CASSIGKGLMNTEAFF
CDR3nt: TGTGCCAGTAGTATTGGGAAGGGGTTGATGAACACTGAAGCTTTCTTT

len: 14
d_gene: NA
v_gene: TRBV10-1
abundance: NA
j_gene: TRBJ1-5
CDR3aa: CASRPDRAYQPQHF
CDR3nt: TGCGCCAGCAGACCCGACAGAGCTTACCAGCCCCAGCATTTT

len: 13
d_gene: NA
v_gene: TRBV5-1
abundance: NA
j_gene: TRBJ1-1
CDR3aa: CASSLVAPGMAFF
CDR3nt: TGCGCCAGCAGCTTGGTTGCACCGGGTATGGCTTTCTTT

len: 14
d_gene: NA
v_gene: TRBV7-3
abundance: NA
j_gene: TRBJ2-2
CDR3aa: CASSLIDYPGELFF
CDR3nt: TGTGCCAGCAGCTTAATCGACTACCCCGGGGAGCTGTTTTTT

len: 14
d_gene: NA
v_gene: TRBV19
abundance: NA
j_gene: TRBJ2-3
CDR3aa: CASSPRLGTDTQYF
CDR3nt: TGTGCCAGTAGTCCTCGACTAGGCACAGATACGCAGTATTTT

len: 14
d_gene: TRBD1
v_gene: TRBV27
abundance: few
j_gene: TRBJ1-5
CDR3aa: CASSVDRVDQPQHF
CDR3nt: TGTGCCAGCAGTGTGGACAGGGTAGACCAGCCCCAGCATTTT

len: 15
d_gene: NA
v_gene: TRBV9
abundance: few
j_gene: TRBJ2-2
CDR3aa: CASSVARGFTGELFF
CDR3nt: TGTGCCAGCAGCGTAGCTAGAGGGTTCACCGGGGAGCTGTTTTTT

len: 14
d_gene: TRBD1
v_gene: TRBV6-5
abundance: NA
j_gene: TRBJ2-7
CDR3aa: CASSPGQVLWEQYF
CDR3nt: TGTGCCAGCAGCCCGGGACAGGTCCTCTGGGAGCAGTACTTC

len: 11
d_gene: NA
v_gene: TRBV6-5
abundance: few
j_gene: TRBJ1-3
CDR3aa: CAWESGNTIYF
CDR3nt: TGTGCGTGGGAGTCTGGAAACACCATATATTTT

len: 16
d_gene: TRBD1
v_gene: TRBV9
abundance: NA
j_gene: TRBJ2-5
CDR3aa: CASSVDPRQGAKTQYF
CDR3nt: TGTGCCAGCAGCGTAGATCCTAGACAGGGGGCAAAGACCCAGTACTTC

len: 17
d_gene: NA
v_gene: TRBV2
abundance: NA
j_gene: TRBJ1-6
CDR3aa: CASSAGTLSSYNSPLHF
CDR3nt: TGTGCCAGCAGCGCCGGGACACTGAGCTCCTATAATTCACCCCTCCACTTT

len: 15
d_gene: NA
v_gene: TRBV5-6
abundance: NA
j_gene: TRBJ2-1
CDR3aa: CASSLNRIRGNEQFF
CDR3nt: TGTGCCAGCAGCTTGAACCGGATTCGAGGGAATGAGCAGTTCTTC

len: 17
d_gene: NA
v_gene: TRBV28
abundance: NA
j_gene: TRBJ1-5
CDR3aa: CASSRLLRGNLYQPQHF
CDR3nt: TGTGCCAGCAGTCGACTCCTTCGGGGGAATCTGTACCAGCCCCAGCATTTT

len: 16
d_gene: TRBD1
v_gene: TRBV11-2
abundance: few
j_gene: TRBJ2-2
CDR3aa: CASSLTGGLNTGELFF
CDR3nt: TGTGCCAGCAGCTTAACAGGGGGCTTGAACACCGGGGAGCTGTTTTTT

len: 16
d_gene: NA
v_gene: TRBV18
abundance: NA
j_gene: TRBJ2-1
CDR3aa: CASSPLAGAFKDEQFF
CDR3nt: TGTGCCAGCTCACCCTTGGCAGGGGCTTTTAAGGATGAGCAGTTCTTC

len: 14
d_gene: NA
v_gene: TRBV7-9
abundance: NA
j_gene: TRBJ2-1
CDR3aa: CASSLVGVRLEQFF
CDR3nt: TGTGCCAGCAGCTTAGTAGGGGTCAGGCTTGAGCAGTTCTTC

len: 14
d_gene: TRBD1
v_gene: TRBV5-4
abundance: NA
j_gene: TRBJ1-2
CDR3aa: CASRRDRGHYGYTF
CDR3nt: TGTGCCAGCAGACGGGACAGGGGGCATTATGGCTACACCTTC

len: 17
d_gene: TRBD1
v_gene: TRBV11-2
abundance: NA
j_gene: TRBJ2-7
CDR3aa: CASSLERRGLGGYEQYF
CDR3nt: TGTGCCAGCAGCTTAGAACGAAGGGGGCTGGGTGGCTACGAGCAGTACTTC

len: 16
d_gene: TRBD1
v_gene: TRBV4-2
abundance: NA
j_gene: TRBJ2-3
CDR3aa: CASSGAGTGWGDTQYF
CDR3nt: TGTGCCAGCAGCGGTGCCGGGACAGGTTGGGGAGATACGCAGTATTTT

len: 11
d_gene: NA
v_gene: TRBV6-4
abundance: NA
j_gene: TRBJ2-7
CDR3aa: CATPRSHEQYF
CDR3nt: TGTGCCACCCCAAGGAGCCACGAGCAGTACTTC

len: 14
d_gene: NA
v_gene: TRBV28
abundance: once
j_gene: TRBJ1-4
CDR3aa: CASSFGQLPEKLFF
CDR3nt: TGTGCCAGCAGTTTCGGACAGCTCCCTGAAAAACTGTTTTTT

len: 11
d_gene: NA
v_gene: TRBV2
abundance: NA
j_gene: TRBJ2-5
CDR3aa: CASSVVETQYF
CDR3nt: TGTGCCAGCAGTGTAGTGGAGACCCAGTACTTC

len: 15
d_gene: TRBD2
v_gene: TRBV18
abundance: NA
j_gene: TRBJ2-3
CDR3aa: CASSPQREGLNTQYF
CDR3nt: TGTGCCAGCTCACCACAGCGGGAGGGCCTGAATACGCAGTATTTT

len: 11
d_gene: NA
v_gene: TRBV14
abundance: NA
j_gene: TRBJ2-1
CDR3aa: CASSQAFEQFF
CDR3nt: TGTGCCAGCAGCCAAGCTTTTGAGCAGTTCTTC

len: 15
d_gene: NA
v_gene: TRBV7-9
abundance: NA
j_gene: TRBJ1-1
CDR3aa: CASSPPRGGSTEAFF
CDR3nt: TGTGCCAGCAGCCCCCCAAGGGGAGGTTCCACTGAAGCTTTCTTT

len: 16
d_gene: NA
v_gene: TRBV7-3
abundance: NA
j_gene: TRBJ2-1
CDR3aa: CASSLLRGAAYNEQFF
CDR3nt: TGTGCCAGCAGCTTACTACGGGGGGCTGCCTACAATGAGCAGTTCTTC

len: 16
d_gene: TRBD2
v_gene: TRBV19
abundance: NA
j_gene: TRBJ2-1
CDR3aa: CASSGTSGTSYNEQFF
CDR3nt: TGTGCCAGTAGTGGGACTAGCGGGACTTCCTACAATGAGCAGTTCTTC

len: 13
d_gene: NA
v_gene: TRBV7-9
abundance: NA
j_gene: TRBJ1-1
CDR3aa: CASNTGEGAEAFF
CDR3nt: TGTGCCAGCAATACCGGCGAAGGGGCTGAAGCTTTCTTT

len: 15
d_gene: NA
v_gene: TRBV5-4
abundance: NA
j_gene: TRBJ2-2
CDR3aa: CASSLAGTGTGELFF
CDR3nt: TGTGCCAGCAGCTTGGCCGGTACGGGCACCGGGGAGCTGTTTTTT

len: 17
d_gene: TRBD1
v_gene: TRBV23-1
abundance: NA
j_gene: TRBJ2-1
CDR3aa: CASSQPIRDREYNEQFF
CDR3nt: TGCGCCAGCAGTCAACCGATCCGGGACAGGGAGTACAATGAGCAGTTCTTC

len: 19
d_gene: TRBD2
v_gene: TRBV9
abundance: NA
j_gene: TRBJ2-1
CDR3aa: CASSALWTSGGAVGNEQFF
CDR3nt: TGTGCCAGCAGCGCTCTCTGGACTAGCGGGGGGGCCGTCGGCAATGAGCAGTTCTTC

len: 14
d_gene: NA
v_gene: TRBV9
abundance: NA
j_gene: TRBJ1-1
CDR3aa: CASSKADSNTEAFF
CDR3nt: TGTGCCAGCAGCAAAGCAGACAGCAACACTGAAGCTTTCTTT

len: 15
d_gene: TRBD2
v_gene: TRBV7-9
abundance: NA
j_gene: TRBJ2-7
CDR3aa: CASSSQVSGGYEQYF
CDR3nt: TGTGCCAGCAGCTCTCAGGTCTCGGGGGGTTACGAGCAGTACTTC

len: 13
d_gene: NA
v_gene: TRBV12-3/TRBV12-4
abundance: NA
j_gene: TRBJ2-7
CDR3aa: CASTSGGVYEQYF
CDR3nt: TGTGCCAGCACCTCGGGTGGAGTTTACGAGCAGTACTTC

len: 13
d_gene: NA
v_gene: TRBV10-1
abundance: NA
j_gene: TRBJ1-1
CDR3aa: CASRRHLNTEAFF
CDR3nt: TGCGCCAGCAGACGACACTTGAACACTGAAGCTTTCTTT

len: 17
d_gene: TRBD2
v_gene: TRBV9
abundance: NA
j_gene: TRBJ2-2
CDR3aa: CASSPQVLAVRTGELFF
CDR3nt: TGTGCCAGCAGCCCCCAGGTACTAGCGGTGAGAACCGGGGAGCTGTTTTTT

len: 14
d_gene: TRBD1
v_gene: TRBV7-3
abundance: NA
j_gene: TRBJ2-2
CDR3aa: CASSSQGASGELFF
CDR3nt: TGTGCCAGCAGCTCACAGGGGGCCTCCGGGGAGCTGTTTTTT

len: 14
d_gene: TRBD2
v_gene: TRBV28
abundance: NA
j_gene: TRBJ2-3
CDR3aa: CASSSGGSTDTQYF
CDR3nt: TGTGCCAGCAGTAGCGGGGGGAGCACAGATACGCAGTATTTT

len: 13
d_gene: NA
v_gene: TRBV18
abundance: NA
j_gene: TRBJ2-3
CDR3aa: CASSPPSTDTQYF
CDR3nt: TGTGCCAGCTCACCCCCTAGCACAGATACGCAGTATTTT

len: 16
d_gene: TRBD1
v_gene: TRBV10-3
abundance: NA
j_gene: TRBJ1-1
CDR3aa: CAINSGQGVMNTEAFF
CDR3nt: TGTGCCATCAACTCGGGACAGGGGGTAATGAACACTGAAGCTTTCTTT

len: 15
d_gene: TRBD1
v_gene: TRBV5-6
abundance: NA
j_gene: TRBJ2-5
CDR3aa: CASSLFPDREETQYF
CDR3nt: TGTGCCAGCAGCTTGTTCCCGGACAGGGAAGAGACCCAGTACTTC

len: 14
d_gene: TRBD1
v_gene: TRBV14
abundance: few
j_gene: TRBJ2-7
CDR3aa: CASSQGDSSLGQYF
CDR3nt: TGTGCCAGCAGCCAAGGGGACAGTTCTTTAGGGCAGTACTTC

len: 16
d_gene: NA
v_gene: TRBV2
abundance: NA
j_gene: TRBJ2-3
CDR3aa: CASSGPFGSSGDTQYF
CDR3nt: TGTGCCAGCAGTGGACCCTTTGGGTCGTCGGGAGATACGCAGTATTTT